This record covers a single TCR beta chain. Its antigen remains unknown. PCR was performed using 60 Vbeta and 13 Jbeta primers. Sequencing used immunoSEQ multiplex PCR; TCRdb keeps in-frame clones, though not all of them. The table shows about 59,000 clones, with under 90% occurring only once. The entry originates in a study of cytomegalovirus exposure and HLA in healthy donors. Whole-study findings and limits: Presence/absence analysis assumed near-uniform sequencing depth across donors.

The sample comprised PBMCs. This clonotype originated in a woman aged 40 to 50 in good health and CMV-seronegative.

CDR3 loop: CASSLKWGLNQPQHF. In DNA form, the CDR3 reads TGTGCCAGCAGTTTAAAATGGGGACTCAATCAGCCCCAGCATTTT. The chain is built from TRBV27 and TRBJ1-5; the D gene is possibly TRBD1 (5 bases). This CDR3 has 15 residues. The V gene lost 2 bases and the J gene lost 3 bases, with 11 bases spanning the gap. Germline CDR1 MNHEY, CDR2 SMNVEV (reference sequence).